Listed here are 29 T cell receptor beta chains from one sample, sequenced in a study of T-cell memory formation after mild COVID-19. TCRdb re-analysed the 5' RACE reads in MiXCR, keeping a single row per CDR3 protein. This sample yields roughly 400,000 distinct CDR3 sequences, of which 15% to 20% are seen a single time; roughly 21% belongs to the top ten. The sequencing input was PBMCs or a T cell subset sorted from them (not recorded which). These receptors came from a man aged 18 to 35 who had mild COVID-19 (a few samples of this study predate the infection). Cell type and time point are not known.

This clonotype occurred a few times. This chain joins TRBV7-2 and TRBJ2-5, with D tentatively TRBD2 (5 bases). V was clipped by 3 bases and J by 2 bases, with 16 bases between them. The CDR3 runs to 16 residues. Germline V CDR1 and CDR2: SGHTA, FQGNSA. In nucleotides, the CDR3 is TGTGCCAGCAGCTTTAGTGTGGGATTAGCGCAAGAGACCCAGTACTTC. Protein sequence: CASSFSVGLAQETQYF. The full variable domain, in which reference TRBV7-2 and TRBJ2-5 provide the parts outside the CDR3, is GAGVSQSPSNKVTEKGKDVELRCDPISGHTALYWYRQSLGQGLEFLIYFQGNSAPDKSGLPSDRFSAERTGGSVSTLTIQRTQQEDSAVYLCASSFSVGLAQETQYFGPGTRLLVL.

This clonotype occurred many times. This clone may be a read error of a much larger clone one base away. The chain has TRBV7-6 and TRBJ2-5, with D perhaps assigned TRBD1 or TRBD2 (5 bases each). Per germline, CDR1 SGHVS and CDR2 FNYEAQ. V gave up 5 bases and J gave up 4 bases, with 11 bases separating them. The CDR3 sequence is 13 residues long. CDR3: CASSPRDGETQYF. CDR3 sequence (DNA): TGTGCCAGCAGCCCTCGGGACGGAGAGACCCAGTACTTC.

J is TRBJ2-1 and V is TRBV27; D is perhaps TRBD2 (5 bases). The CDR3 contains 11 residues. Trimming left V 7 bases short and J 8 bases short, with 9 bases between. Germline V gives CDR1 MNHEY, CDR2 SMNVEV (reference sequence). In DNA, the CDR3 is TGTGCCAGCACCCTGGGAGATGAGCAGTTCTTC. Translated, it gives CASTLGDEQFF.

The chain couples TRBV6-5 to TRBJ2-7; the match to TRBD1 covers 7 bases. Germline CDR1 reads MNHEY; CDR2 reads SVGAGI. V was clipped by 6 bases and J by 3 bases; unmatched bases: 5. The CDR3 consists of 13 residues. CDR3 residues: CASRRQGYYEQYF. For the CDR3, the DNA is TGTGCCAGCAGGCGACAGGGCTACTACGAGCAGTACTTC.

This clonotype showed up just once. The chain recombines TRBV28 with TRBJ2-1; D is ambiguous. Trimming shortened V by 2 bases and J by 6 bases, and 8 bases separated the two germline ends. There are 13 residues in the CDR3. The germline CDR1 and CDR2 sequences are MDHEN and SYDVKM. For the CDR3, the DNA is TGTGCCAGCAGTTTAGAACCCTTCAATGAGCAGTTCTTC. Residues: CASSLEPFNEQFF.

This rearrangement joins TRBV13 to TRBJ2-7; D might be TRBD2 (6 bases). Germline-derived CDR1 and CDR2 are PRHDT and FYEKMQ (reference sequence). This CDR3 region has 13 residues. V was trimmed by 3 bases and J by 3 bases, leaving 9 bases between them. DNA for the CDR3: TGTGCCAGCAGCTTCGGGGGAAACTACGAGCAGTACGTC. It encodes CASSFGGNYEQYV.

V is TRBV7-2 and J is TRBJ2-1; D not resolved. Germline CDR1 and CDR2: SGHTA and FQGNSA. V dropped 2 bases and J dropped 6 bases, with 14 bases sitting between them. The CDR3 contains 15 residues. Written as DNA, the CDR3 is TGTGCCAGCAGCTTAAAGGGTTGGGTGGGCAATGAGCAGTTCTTC. This encodes CASSLKGWVGNEQFF. Variable domain in full (rest from reference TRBV7-2 and TRBJ2-1): GAGVSQSPSNKVTEKGKDVELRCDPISGHTALYWYRQSLGQGLEFLIYFQGNSAPDKSGLPSDRFSAERTGGSVSTLTIQRTQQEDSAVYLCASSLKGWVGNEQFFGPGTRLTVL.

The table lists this clonotype with a few counts. The chain combines TRBV7-2 with TRBJ2-3; D unclear. Trimming removed 2 bases at V and 4 bases at J, with 7 bases between. Germline lookup yields CDR1 SGHTA and CDR2 FQGNSA. The CDR3 covers 13 residues. The CDR3 nucleotides read TGTGCCAGCAGCTTAAAGGGCCCAGATACGCAGTATTTT. It is translated as CASSLKGPDTQYF.

The V call is TRBV12-3 or TRBV12-4, the J call TRBJ1-5; D unclear. V gave up 2 bases and J gave up 5 bases, with 16 bases separating them. The CDR3 extends over 16 amino acids. The CDR3 protein is CASSLYGVSVDQPQHF. CDR3 nucleotides: TGTGCCAGCAGTTTATACGGGGTTTCGGTCGATCAGCCCCAGCATTTT.

This chain connects TRBV7-9 to TRBJ2-7; D is perhaps TRBD1 or TRBD2 (5 bases each). Trimming cost V 0 bases and J 6 bases, with 18 bases left between them. Germline V gene lookup returns CDR1 SEHNR and CDR2 FQNEAQ (reference sequence). This CDR3 comprises 16 residues. The CDR3 loop reads CASSLAVGAGLSEQYV. CDR3 bases: TGTGCCAGCAGCTTAGCCGTCGGGGCAGGACTCTCCGAGCAGTACGTC.

At least ten counts were recorded for this clonotype. The chain employs TRBV12-3 or TRBV12-4 and TRBJ2-3; 8 positions match TRBD2. The CDR3 covers 13 residues. Trimming removed 4 bases from V and 9 bases from J; junction bases left unmatched: 6. The CDR3 DNA follows: TGTGCCAGCAGTTCACCTATAGCGGGGACGCAGTATTTT. It yields the protein CASSSPIAGTQYF.

This clonotype was observed a handful of times. The gene calls are TRBV6-2 or TRBV6-3 and TRBJ2-5; either TRBD1 or TRBD2 may supply D (6 bases each). This CDR3 has 14 residues. V lost 9 bases and J lost 5, with 19 bases in between. Germline lookup yields CDR1 MNHEY and CDR2 SVGEGT. This chain's CDR3 is CASFGTRGLETQYF. DNA for the CDR3: TGTGCCAGTTTCGGGACTCGGGGGCTCGAGACCCAGTACTTC.

This clonotype was observed a handful of times. The V call is TRBV6-2 or TRBV6-3, the J call TRBJ2-1; 11 bases align to TRBD2. This CDR3 region has 18 residues. Trimming at V came to 5 bases and at J to 4 bases, leaving 13 bases not matched to a gene. Germline V gene data show CDR1 as MNHEY and CDR2 as SVGEGT. The CDR3 loop is CASSDLTRGLAAYNEQFF. The CDR3 DNA reads TGTGCCAGCAGTGACCTTACCCGGGGACTAGCGGCTTACAATGAGCAGTTCTTC.

The chain carries TRBV6-6 and TRBJ2-7, with D perhaps TRBD2 (6 bases). V gave up 0 bases and J gave up 7 bases, with 10 bases separating them. Germline values: CDR1 MNHNY, CDR2 SVGAGI (reference sequence). The CDR3 spans 13 residues. The CDR3 sequence is CASSYSEGREQYF. In nucleotides, the CDR3 is TGTGCCAGCAGTTACTCGGAGGGGCGGGAGCAGTACTTC.

This chain connects TRBV9 to TRBJ2-5, with 8 bases aligning to TRBD2. The CDR3 extends over 15 amino acids. The V and J ends lost 0 bases and 2 bases, in that order; junction bases with no gene match: 3. CDR1 SGDLS and CDR2 YYNGEE come from the germline V gene. As DNA, the CDR3 is TGTGCCAGCAGCGTAGGCGGGGGGACTCAAGAGACCCAGTACTTC. It specifies CASSVGGGTQETQYF.

This clonotype was observed a few times. The chain uses TRBV4-3 and TRBJ1-2; D may be TRBD1 (5 bases). The V and J ends lost 0 bases and 8 bases respectively, with 16 bases between them. Germline CDR1 and CDR2: LGHNA and YSLEER. The CDR3 extends over 15 amino acids. In nucleotides, the CDR3 is TGCGCCAGCAGCCAAGATACGGGGCAGGGCGTCGGCTACACCTTC. As protein: CASSQDTGQGVGYTF.

This clonotype was seen a handful of times. This chain uses TRBV7-8 with TRBJ2-1; D is possibly TRBD2 (6 bases). Germline CDR1 reads SGHVS; CDR2 reads FQNEAQ. V was trimmed by 2 bases and J by 4 bases, leaving 12 bases between them. This CDR3 region has 15 residues. CDR3 loop: CASSLYRDLYNEQFF. Here the CDR3 DNA reads TGTGCCAGCAGCTTATACCGGGACTTATACAATGAGCAGTTCTTC.

A few counts support this clonotype. The CDR3 here is CAIVASRDQNTEAFF. CDR3 DNA sequence: TGTGCCATCGTCGCCTCGAGAGATCAAAACACTGAAGCTTTCTTT. This chain links TRBV10-3 with TRBJ1-1; D unresolved. The length of the CDR3 is 15 residues. The germline V gene encodes CDR1 ENHRY and CDR2 SYGVKD. V lost 8 bases and J lost 2, with 18 bases in between.

This clonotype was seen more than once but under ten times. The chain employs TRBV4-1 and TRBJ1-4; 11 bases are a match to TRBD1. Unmatched junction bases numbered 0, after V lost 1 base and J lost 2 bases. The CDR3 length is 16 residues. Germline V CDR1 and CDR2: MGHRA, YSYEKL. CDR3: CASSQGTGGTNEKLFF. DNA of the CDR3: TGCGCCAGCAGCCAAGGGACAGGGGGCACTAATGAAAAACTGTTTTTT.

This clonotype appeared a few times. The rearrangement joins TRBV5-6 to TRBJ1-4, with 9 bases identical to TRBD1. Germline V gives CDR1 SGHDT, CDR2 YYEEEE. Trimming cost V 4 bases and J 7 bases; bases outside gene matches: 8. This CDR3 is 15 amino acids long. The CDR3 sequence is CASSLRTGVTEKLFF. CDR3 DNA sequence: TGTGCCAGCAGCCTTCGGACAGGGGTGACTGAAAAACTGTTTTTT.

This clonotype has a count of ten or more. The rearrangement joins TRBV12-3 or TRBV12-4 to TRBJ1-2, with D unresolved. This CDR3 has 13 amino acids. V lost 1 base and J 10 bases, leaving 13 bases between the germline ends. CDR3 sequence: CASSLGEARAYTF. CDR3 bases: TGTGCCAGCAGTTTAGGAGAGGCCAGAGCCTACACCTTC.

The chain uses TRBV29-1 and TRBJ1-2, with D perhaps matching TRBD1 (5 bases). The germline V gene encodes CDR1 SQVTM and CDR2 ANQGSEA. CDR3 size: 13 residues. V was pared by 4 bases and J by 5 bases, with 14 bases between. The CDR3 here is CSVVGDSLYGYTF. The CDR3 DNA follows: TGCAGCGTTGTCGGGGACTCTTTATATGGCTACACCTTC.

The rearrangement uses TRBV7-7 and TRBJ2-7; 7 positions agree with TRBD2. J was trimmed by 6 bases and V by 5 bases; bases with no gene match: 7. Germline-derived CDR1 and CDR2 are SSHAT and FNYEAQ (reference sequence). The CDR3 extends over 13 amino acids. The CDR3 region has the DNA TGTGCCAGCAGCCTCGCTTCGGGGGGCGAGCAGTACTTC. Translated, it gives CASSLASGGEQYF.

This clonotype has more than one count but fewer than ten. The rearrangement uses TRBV6-2 or TRBV6-3 and TRBJ2-7; 8 positions match TRBD1. Germline assignment: CDR1 MNHEY and CDR2 SVGEGT. Trimming removed 2 bases from V and 12 bases from J; junction bases left unmatched: 12. This CDR3 contains 14 residues. CDR3 nucleotide sequence: TGTGCCAGCAGTTACACGCCGGGACAGGCCGGCGGGTACTTC. Amino acids: CASSYTPGQAGGYF.

The chain recombines TRBV12-3 or TRBV12-4 with TRBJ2-7; D possibly corresponds to TRBD2 (5 bases). V lost 6 bases to trimming and J lost 3 bases, with 18 bases between them. This CDR3 spans 15 amino acids. This CDR3 reads CASSRGEGTNYEQYF. The CDR3 bases are TGTGCCAGCAGCCGAGGTGAGGGTACCAACTACGAGCAGTACTTC.

The DNA of the CDR3 is TGTGCCAGCAGCCAAGATGGAGGCACTGGCTACACCTTC. It codes for CASSQDGGTGYTF. The J gene is TRBJ1-2, the V gene TRBV3-1; unclear D gene. The ends were cut back, 0 bases at V and 7 bases at J, with 9 bases in the middle. The CDR3 is made up of 13 amino acids. CDR1 LGHDT and CDR2 YNNKEL come from the germline V gene (reference sequence). Using reference TRBV3-1 and TRBJ1-2 for the parts outside the CDR3, the full variable domain is DTAVSQTPKYLVTQMGNDKSIKCEQNLGHDTMYWYKQDSKKFLKIMFSYNNKELIINETVPNRFSPKSPDKAHLNLHINSLELGDSAVYFCASSQDGGTGYTFGSGTRLTVV.

V and J are TRBV6-5 and TRBJ2-7; TRBD2 is a possible D gene (5 bases). The CDR3 extends over 13 amino acids. The germline gives CDR1 MNHEY, CDR2 SVGAGI. Trimming cost V 0 bases and J 6 bases, with 9 bases left between them. In DNA form, the CDR3 reads TGTGCCAGCAGTTACTCGCGGGTAGCCGAGCAGTACGTC. Translating gives CASSYSRVAEQYV.

The V call is TRBV7-9, the J call TRBJ1-1; D ambiguous. CDR1 and CDR2 from the germline V gene are SEHNR and FQNEAQ (reference sequence). The V and J ends lost 8 bases and 1 base respectively, with 8 bases between them. The length of the CDR3 is 12 residues. This chain's CDR3 is CASESANTEAFF. CDR3 DNA: TGTGCCAGCGAGAGCGCGAACACTGAAGCTTTCTTT.

This clonotype showed up just a few times. This rearrangement joins TRBV12-3 or TRBV12-4 to TRBJ1-5; D unresolved. The CDR3 has 16 residues. Trimming removed 4 bases at V and 1 base at J, with 14 bases between. In DNA form, the CDR3 reads TGTGCCAGCAGTTATATGGCTTGGGCAAGCAATCAGCCCCAGCATTTT. Translated: CASSYMAWASNQPQHF.